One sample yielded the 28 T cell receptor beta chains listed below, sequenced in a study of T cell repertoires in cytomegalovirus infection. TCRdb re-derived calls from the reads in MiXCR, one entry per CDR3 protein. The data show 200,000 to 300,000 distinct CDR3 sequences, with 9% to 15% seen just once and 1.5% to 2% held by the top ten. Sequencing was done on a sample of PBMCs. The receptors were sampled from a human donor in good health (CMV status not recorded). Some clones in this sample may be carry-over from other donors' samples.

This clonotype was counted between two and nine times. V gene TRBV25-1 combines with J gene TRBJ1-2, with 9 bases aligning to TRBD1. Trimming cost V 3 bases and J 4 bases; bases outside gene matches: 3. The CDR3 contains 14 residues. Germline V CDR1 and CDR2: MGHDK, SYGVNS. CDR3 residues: CASSDPGQGYGYTF. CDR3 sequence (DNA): TGTGCCAGCAGTGATCCGGGACAGGGCTATGGCTACACCTTC.

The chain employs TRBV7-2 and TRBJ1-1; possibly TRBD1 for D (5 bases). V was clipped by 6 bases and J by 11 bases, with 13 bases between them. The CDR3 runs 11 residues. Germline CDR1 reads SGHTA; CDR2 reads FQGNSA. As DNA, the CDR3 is TGTGCCAGCAGTCCGGGGGTGGTCGCTTTCTTT. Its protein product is CASSPGVVAFF. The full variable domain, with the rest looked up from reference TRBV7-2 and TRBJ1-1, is GAGVSQSPSNKVTEKGKDVELRCDPISGHTALYWYRQSLGQGLEFLIYFQGNSAPDKSGLPSDRFSAERTGGSVSTLTIQRTQQEDSAVYLCASSPGVVAFFGQGTRLTVV.

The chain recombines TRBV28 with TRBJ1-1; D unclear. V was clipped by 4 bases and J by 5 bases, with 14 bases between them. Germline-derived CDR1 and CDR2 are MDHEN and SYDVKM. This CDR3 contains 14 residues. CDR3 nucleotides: TGTGCCAGCAGTTCGCAGCTGATCGGGACTGAAGCTTTCTTT. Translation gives CASSSQLIGTEAFF.

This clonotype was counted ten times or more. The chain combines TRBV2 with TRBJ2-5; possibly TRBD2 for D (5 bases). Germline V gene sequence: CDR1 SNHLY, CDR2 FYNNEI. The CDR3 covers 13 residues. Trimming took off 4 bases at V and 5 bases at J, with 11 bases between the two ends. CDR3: CASSVDYGETQYF. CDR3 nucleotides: TGTGCCAGCAGTGTAGACTACGGGGAGACCCAGTACTTC.

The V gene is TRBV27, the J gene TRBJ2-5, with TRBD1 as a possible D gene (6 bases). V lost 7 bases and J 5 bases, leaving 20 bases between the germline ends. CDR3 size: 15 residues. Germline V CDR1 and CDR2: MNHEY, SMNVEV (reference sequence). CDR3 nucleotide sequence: TGTGCCAGCATTCGCAGGGGCAGGGGTAGCGAGACCCAGTACTTC. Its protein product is CASIRRGRGSETQYF.

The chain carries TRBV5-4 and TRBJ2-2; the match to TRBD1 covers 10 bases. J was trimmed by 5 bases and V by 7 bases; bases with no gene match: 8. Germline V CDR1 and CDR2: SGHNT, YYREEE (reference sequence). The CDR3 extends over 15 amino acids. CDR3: CASRRGTGDTGELFF. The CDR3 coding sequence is TGTGCCAGCCGCCGCGGGACAGGGGATACCGGGGAGCTGTTTTTT.

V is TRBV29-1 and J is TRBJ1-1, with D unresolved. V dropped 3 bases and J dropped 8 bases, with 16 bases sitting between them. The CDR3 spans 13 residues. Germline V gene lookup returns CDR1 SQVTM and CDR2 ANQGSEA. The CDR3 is CSVEPTARTEAFF. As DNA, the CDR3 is TGCAGCGTTGAGCCTACCGCGCGGACCGAAGCTTTCTTT. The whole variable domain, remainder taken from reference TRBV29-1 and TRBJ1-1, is SAVISQKPSRDICQRGTSLTIQCQVDSQVTMMFWYRQQPGQSLTLIATANQGSEATYESGFVIDKFPISRPNLTFSTLTVSNMSPEDSSIYLCSVEPTARTEAFFGQGTRLTVV.

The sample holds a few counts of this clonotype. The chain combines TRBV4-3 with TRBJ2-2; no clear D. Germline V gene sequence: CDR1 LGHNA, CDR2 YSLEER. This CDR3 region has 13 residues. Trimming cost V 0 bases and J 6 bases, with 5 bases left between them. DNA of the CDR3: TGCGCCAGCAGCCAAGATGGGCCCGGGGAGCTGTTTTTT. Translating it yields CASSQDGPGELFF.

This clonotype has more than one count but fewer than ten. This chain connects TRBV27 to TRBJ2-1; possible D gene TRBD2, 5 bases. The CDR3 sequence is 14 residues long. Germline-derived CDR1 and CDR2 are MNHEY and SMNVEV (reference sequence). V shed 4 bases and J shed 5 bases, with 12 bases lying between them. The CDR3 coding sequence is TGTGCCAGCAGTTGGACTTACGAGCACAATGAGCAGTTCTTC. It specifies CASSWTYEHNEQFF.

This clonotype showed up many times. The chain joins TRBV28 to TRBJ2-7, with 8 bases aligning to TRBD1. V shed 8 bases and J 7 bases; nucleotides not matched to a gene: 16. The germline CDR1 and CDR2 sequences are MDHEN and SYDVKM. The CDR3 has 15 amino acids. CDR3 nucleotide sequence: TGTGCCAGCTTTCCCTTGGGGCAGGGGGCTCGAGAGCAGTACTTC. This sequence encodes CASFPLGQGAREQYF. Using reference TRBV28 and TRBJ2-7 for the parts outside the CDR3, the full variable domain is DVKVTQSSRYLVKRTGEKVFLECVQDMDHENMFWYRQDPGLGLRLIYFSYDVKMKEKGDIPEGYSVSREKKERFSLILESASTNQTSMYLCASFPLGQGAREQYFGPGTRLTVT.

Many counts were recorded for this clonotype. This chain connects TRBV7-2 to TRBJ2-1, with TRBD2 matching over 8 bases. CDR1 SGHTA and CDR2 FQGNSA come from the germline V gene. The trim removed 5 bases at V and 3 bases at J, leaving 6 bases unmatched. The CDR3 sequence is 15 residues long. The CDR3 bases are TGTGCCAGCAGCCCGGGAGGGGAGGACTACAATGAGCAGTTCTTC. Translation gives CASSPGGEDYNEQFF.

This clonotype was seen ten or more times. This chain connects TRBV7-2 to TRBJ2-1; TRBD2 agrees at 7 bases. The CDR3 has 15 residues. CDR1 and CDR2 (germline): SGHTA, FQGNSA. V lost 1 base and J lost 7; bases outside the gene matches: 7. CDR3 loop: CASSLEASGRNEQFF. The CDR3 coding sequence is TGTGCCAGCAGCTTAGAAGCTAGCGGAAGGAATGAGCAGTTCTTC.

In DNA, the CDR3 is TGCAGTGCTACTACAGGGGGCAATCAGCCCCAGCATTTT. It specifies CSATTGGNQPQHF. The J gene is TRBJ1-5, the V gene TRBV20-1; 7 bases are a match to TRBD1. There are 13 residues in the CDR3. Germline values: CDR1 DFQATT, CDR2 SNEGSKA (reference sequence). V dropped 4 bases and J dropped 2; count of bases not matched to a gene: 2.

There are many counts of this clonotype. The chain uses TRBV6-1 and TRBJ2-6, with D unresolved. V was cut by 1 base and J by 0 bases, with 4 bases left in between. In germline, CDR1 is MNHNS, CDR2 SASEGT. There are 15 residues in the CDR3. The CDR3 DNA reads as TGTGCCAGCAGTGAAGTAGACTCTGGGGCCAACGTCCTGACTTTC. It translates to CASSEVDSGANVLTF.

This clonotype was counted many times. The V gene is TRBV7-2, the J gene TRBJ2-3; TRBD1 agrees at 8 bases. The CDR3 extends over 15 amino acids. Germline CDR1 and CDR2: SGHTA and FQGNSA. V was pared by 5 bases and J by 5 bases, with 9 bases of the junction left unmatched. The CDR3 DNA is TGTGCCAGCAGCCTTGACAGGGGCGCAGGAGATACGCAGTATTTT. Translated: CASSLDRGAGDTQYF.

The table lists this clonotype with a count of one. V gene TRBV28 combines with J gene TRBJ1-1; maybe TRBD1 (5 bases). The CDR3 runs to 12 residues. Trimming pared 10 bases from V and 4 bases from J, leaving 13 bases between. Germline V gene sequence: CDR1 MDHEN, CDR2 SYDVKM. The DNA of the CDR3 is TGTGCCACCTTCCAGGGTGGCACTGAAGCTTTCTTT. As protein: CATFQGGTEAFF.

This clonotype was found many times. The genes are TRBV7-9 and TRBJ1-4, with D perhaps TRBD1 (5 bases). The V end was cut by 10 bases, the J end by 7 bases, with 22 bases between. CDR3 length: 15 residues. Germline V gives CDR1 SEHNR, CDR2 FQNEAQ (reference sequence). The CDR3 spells CATSRGQGLSEKLFF. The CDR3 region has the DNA TGTGCCACTTCACGAGGGCAGGGATTAAGTGAAAAACTGTTTTTT.

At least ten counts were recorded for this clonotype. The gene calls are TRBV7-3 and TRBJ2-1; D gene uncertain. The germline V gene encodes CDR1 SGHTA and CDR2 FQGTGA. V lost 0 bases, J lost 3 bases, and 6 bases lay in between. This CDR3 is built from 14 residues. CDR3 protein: CASSLTDNYNEQFF. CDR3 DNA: TGTGCCAGCAGCTTAACCGACAACTACAATGAGCAGTTCTTC.

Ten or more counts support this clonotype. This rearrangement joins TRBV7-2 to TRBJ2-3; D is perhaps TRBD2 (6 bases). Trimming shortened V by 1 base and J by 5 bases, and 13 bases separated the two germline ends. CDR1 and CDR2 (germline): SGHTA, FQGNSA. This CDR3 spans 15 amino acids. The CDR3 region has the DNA TGTGCCAGCAGCTTAGGGTGGGGGGAGGTAGATACGCAGTATTTT. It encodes CASSLGWGEVDTQYF.

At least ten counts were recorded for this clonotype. CDR3 protein: CASSERRTTEQYF. CDR3 DNA: TGTGCCAGCAGCGAGAGGCGGACTACCGAGCAGTACTTC. This rearrangement joins TRBV7-8 to TRBJ2-7, with TRBD2 as a possible D gene (6 bases). This CDR3 comprises 13 residues. V dropped 5 bases and J dropped 6 bases, with 14 bases sitting between them. Germline V gene lookup returns CDR1 SGHVS and CDR2 FQNEAQ. The whole variable domain, remainder taken from reference TRBV7-8 and TRBJ2-7, is GAGVSQSPRYKVAKRGQDVALRCDPISGHVSLFWYQQALGQGPEFLTYFQNEAQLDKSGLPSDRFFAERPEGSVSTLKIQRTQQEDSAVYLCASSERRTTEQYFGPGTRLTVT.

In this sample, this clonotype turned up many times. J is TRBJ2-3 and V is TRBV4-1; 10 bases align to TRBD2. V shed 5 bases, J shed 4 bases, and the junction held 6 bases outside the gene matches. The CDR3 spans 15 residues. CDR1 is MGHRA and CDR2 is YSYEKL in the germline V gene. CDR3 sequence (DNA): TGCGCCAGCAGCTATACTAGCGGGGACGCAGATACGCAGTATTTT. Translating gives CASSYTSGDADTQYF.

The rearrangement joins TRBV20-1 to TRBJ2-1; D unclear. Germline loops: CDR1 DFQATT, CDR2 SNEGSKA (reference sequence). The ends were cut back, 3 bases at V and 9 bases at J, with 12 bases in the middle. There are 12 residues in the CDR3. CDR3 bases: TGCAGTGCTAGGAGGTATCCGGGTGAGCAGTTCTTC. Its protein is CSARRYPGEQFF.

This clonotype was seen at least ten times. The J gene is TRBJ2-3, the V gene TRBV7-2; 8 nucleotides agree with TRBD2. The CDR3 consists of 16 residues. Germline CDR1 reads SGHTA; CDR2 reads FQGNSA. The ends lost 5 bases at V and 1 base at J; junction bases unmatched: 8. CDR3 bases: TGTGCCAGCAGCACAACGGGGGGGCCGGGCACAGATACGCAGTATTTT. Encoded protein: CASSTTGGPGTDTQYF.

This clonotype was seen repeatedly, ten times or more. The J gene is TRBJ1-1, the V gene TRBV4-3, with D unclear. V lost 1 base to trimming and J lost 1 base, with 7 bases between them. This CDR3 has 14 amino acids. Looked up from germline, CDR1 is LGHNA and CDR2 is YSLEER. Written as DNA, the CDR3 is TGCGCCAGCAGCCAAGTTGTCGGGAACACTGAAGCTTTCTTT. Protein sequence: CASSQVVGNTEAFF.

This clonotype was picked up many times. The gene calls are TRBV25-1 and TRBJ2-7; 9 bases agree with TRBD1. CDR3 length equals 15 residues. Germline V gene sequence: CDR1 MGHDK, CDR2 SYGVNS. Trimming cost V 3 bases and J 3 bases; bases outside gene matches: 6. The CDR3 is CASSDRATGGYEQYF. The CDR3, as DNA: TGTGCCAGCAGTGACCGAGCGACAGGGGGCTACGAGCAGTACTTC.

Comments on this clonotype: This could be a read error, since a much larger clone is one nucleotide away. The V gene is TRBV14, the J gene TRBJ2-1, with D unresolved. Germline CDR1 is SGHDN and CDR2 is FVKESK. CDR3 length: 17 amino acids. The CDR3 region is CASSQAPRQDPYKEQFF. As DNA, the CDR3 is TGTGCCAGCAGCCAAGCCCCCAGACAAGATCCTTACAAGGAGCAGTTCTTC.

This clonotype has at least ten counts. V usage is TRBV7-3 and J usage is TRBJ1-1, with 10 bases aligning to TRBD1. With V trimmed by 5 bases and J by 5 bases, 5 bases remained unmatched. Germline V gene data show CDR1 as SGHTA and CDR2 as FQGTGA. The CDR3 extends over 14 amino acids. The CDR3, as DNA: TGTGCCAGCAGCACAGCGGACAGGGGGACTGAAGCTTTCTTT. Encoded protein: CASSTADRGTEAFF.

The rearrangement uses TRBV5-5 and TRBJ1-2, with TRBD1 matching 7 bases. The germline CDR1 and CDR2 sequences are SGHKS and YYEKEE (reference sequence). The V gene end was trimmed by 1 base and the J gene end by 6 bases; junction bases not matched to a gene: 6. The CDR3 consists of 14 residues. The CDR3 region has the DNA TGTGCCAGCAGCTTGAACAGGGGCTGGAATGGCTACACCTTC. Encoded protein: CASSLNRGWNGYTF.